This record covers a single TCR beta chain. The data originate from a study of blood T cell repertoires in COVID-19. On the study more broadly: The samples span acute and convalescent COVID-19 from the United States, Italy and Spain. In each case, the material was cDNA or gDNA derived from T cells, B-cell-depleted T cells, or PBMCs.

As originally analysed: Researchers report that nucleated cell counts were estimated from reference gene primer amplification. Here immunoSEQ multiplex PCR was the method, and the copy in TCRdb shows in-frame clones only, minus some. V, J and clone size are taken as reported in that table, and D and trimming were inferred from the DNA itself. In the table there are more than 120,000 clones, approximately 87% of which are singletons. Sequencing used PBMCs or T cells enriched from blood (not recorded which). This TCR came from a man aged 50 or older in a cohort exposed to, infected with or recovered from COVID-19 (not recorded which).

The CDR3 nucleotides are TGTGCCAGCTCACCAAACCAGATCTCTGCCGGGGAGCTGTTTTTT. This encodes CASSPNQISAGELFF. The chain combines TRBV18 with TRBJ2-2; D ambiguous. This CDR3 comprises 15 residues. Trimming shortened V by 2 bases and J by 6 bases, and 13 bases separated the two germline ends. Germline loops: CDR1 KGHSH, CDR2 LQKENI.